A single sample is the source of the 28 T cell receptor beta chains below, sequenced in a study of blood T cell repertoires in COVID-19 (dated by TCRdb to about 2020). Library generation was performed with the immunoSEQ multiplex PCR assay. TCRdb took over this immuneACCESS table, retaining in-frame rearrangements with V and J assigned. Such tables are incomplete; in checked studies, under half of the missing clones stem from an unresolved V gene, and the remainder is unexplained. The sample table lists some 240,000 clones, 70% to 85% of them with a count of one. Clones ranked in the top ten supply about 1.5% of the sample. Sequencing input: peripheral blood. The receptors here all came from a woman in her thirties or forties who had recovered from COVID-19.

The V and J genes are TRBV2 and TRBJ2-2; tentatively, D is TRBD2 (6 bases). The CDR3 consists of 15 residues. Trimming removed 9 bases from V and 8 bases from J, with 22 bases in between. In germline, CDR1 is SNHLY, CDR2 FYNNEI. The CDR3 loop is CASRIGGTALGELFF. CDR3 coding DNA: TGTGCCAGTCGGATCGGCGGGACTGCGCTAGGGGAGCTGTTTTTT.

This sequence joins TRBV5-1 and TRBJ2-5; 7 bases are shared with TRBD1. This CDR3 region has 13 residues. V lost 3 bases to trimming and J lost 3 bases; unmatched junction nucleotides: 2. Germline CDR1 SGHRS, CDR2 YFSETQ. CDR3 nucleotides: TGCGCCAGCAGCTCGGGGACAGAAGAGACCCAGTACTTC. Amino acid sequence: CASSSGTEETQYF.

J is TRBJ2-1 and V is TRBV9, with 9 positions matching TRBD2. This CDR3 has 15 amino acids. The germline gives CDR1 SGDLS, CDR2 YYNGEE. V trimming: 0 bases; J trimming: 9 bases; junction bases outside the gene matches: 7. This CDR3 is CASSVGSSGISEQFF. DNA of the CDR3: TGTGCCAGCAGCGTAGGGTCTAGCGGGATATCTGAGCAGTTCTTC. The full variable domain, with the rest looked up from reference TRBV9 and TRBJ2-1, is DSGVTQTPKHLITATGQRVTLRCSPRSGDLSVYWYQQSLDQGLQFLIQYYNGEERAKGNILERFSAQQFPDLHSELNLSSLELGDSALYFCASSVGSSGISEQFFGPGTRLTVL.

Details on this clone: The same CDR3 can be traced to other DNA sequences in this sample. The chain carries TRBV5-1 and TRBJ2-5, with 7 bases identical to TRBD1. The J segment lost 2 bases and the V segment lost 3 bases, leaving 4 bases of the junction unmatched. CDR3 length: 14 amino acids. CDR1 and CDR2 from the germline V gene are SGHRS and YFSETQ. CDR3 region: CASSSGQSQETQYF. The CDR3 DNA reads TGCGCCAGCAGCTCGGGACAGTCTCAAGAGACCCAGTACTTC.

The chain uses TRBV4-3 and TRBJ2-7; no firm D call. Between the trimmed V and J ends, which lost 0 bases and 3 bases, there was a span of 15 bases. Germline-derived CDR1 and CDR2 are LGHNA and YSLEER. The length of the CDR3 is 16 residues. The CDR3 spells CASSQDRVSGIYEQYF. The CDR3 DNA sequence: TGCGCCAGCAGCCAAGATCGGGTGAGTGGAATCTACGAGCAGTACTTC.

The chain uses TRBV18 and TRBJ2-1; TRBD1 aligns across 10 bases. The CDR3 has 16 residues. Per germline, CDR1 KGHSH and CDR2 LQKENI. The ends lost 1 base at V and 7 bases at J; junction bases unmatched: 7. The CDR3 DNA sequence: TGTGCCAGCTCACCACGTTTGGGACAGGGGATTAATGAGCAGTTCTTC. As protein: CASSPRLGQGINEQFF.

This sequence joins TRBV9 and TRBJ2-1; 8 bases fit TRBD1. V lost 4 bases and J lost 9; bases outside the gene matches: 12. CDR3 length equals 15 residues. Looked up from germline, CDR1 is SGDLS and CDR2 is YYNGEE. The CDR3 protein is CASSQTTGVLAEQFF. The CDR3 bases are TGTGCCAGCAGCCAGACGACAGGGGTCCTAGCTGAGCAGTTCTTC. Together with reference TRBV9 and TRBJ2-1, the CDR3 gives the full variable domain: DSGVTQTPKHLITATGQRVTLRCSPRSGDLSVYWYQQSLDQGLQFLIQYYNGEERAKGNILERFSAQQFPDLHSELNLSSLELGDSALYFCASSQTTGVLAEQFFGPGTRLTVL.

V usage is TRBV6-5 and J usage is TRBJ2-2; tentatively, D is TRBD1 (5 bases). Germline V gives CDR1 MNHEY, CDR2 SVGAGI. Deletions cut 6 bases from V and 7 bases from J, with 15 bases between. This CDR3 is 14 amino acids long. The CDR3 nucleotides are TGTGCCAGCAGCCCGCAGGGTGCCGACGGGGAGCTGTTTTTT. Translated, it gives CASSPQGADGELFF.

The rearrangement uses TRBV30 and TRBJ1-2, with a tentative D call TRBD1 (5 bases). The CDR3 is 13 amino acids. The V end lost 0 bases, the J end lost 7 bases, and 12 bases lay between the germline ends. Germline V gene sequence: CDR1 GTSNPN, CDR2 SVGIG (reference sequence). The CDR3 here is CAWSVGQGGGYTF. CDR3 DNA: TGTGCCTGGAGTGTAGGTCAGGGAGGTGGCTACACCTTC.

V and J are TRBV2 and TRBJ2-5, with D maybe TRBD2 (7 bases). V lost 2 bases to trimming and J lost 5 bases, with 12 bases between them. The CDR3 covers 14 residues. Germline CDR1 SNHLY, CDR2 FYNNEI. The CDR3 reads CASSESGGPETQYF. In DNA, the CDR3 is TGTGCCAGCAGTGAATCGGGGGGCCCGGAGACCCAGTACTTC.

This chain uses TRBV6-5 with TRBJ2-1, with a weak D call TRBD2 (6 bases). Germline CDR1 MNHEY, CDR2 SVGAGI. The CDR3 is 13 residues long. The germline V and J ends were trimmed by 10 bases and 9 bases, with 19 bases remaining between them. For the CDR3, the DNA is TGTGCCACCGCGAGGAGACGGGAGACTGAGCAGTTCTTC. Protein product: CATARRRETEQFF.

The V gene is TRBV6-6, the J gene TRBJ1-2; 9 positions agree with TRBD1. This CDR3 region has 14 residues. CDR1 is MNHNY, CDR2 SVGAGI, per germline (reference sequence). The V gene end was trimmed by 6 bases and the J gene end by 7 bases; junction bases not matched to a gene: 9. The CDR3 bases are TGTGCCAGCAGAAACCCCGGGACAGGGTTTGGCTACACCTTC. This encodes CASRNPGTGFGYTF.

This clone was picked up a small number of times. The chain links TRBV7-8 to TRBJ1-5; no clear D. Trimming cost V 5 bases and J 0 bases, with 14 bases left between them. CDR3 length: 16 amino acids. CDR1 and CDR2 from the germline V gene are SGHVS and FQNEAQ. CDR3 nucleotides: TGTGCCAGCAGCCTGAGCCGAGGTTATAGCAATCAGCCCCAGCATTTT. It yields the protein CASSLSRGYSNQPQHF. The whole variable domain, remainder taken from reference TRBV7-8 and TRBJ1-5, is GAGVSQSPRYKVAKRGQDVALRCDPISGHVSLFWYQQALGQGPEFLTYFQNEAQLDKSGLPSDRFFAERPEGSVSTLKIQRTQQEDSAVYLCASSLSRGYSNQPQHFGDGTRLSIL.

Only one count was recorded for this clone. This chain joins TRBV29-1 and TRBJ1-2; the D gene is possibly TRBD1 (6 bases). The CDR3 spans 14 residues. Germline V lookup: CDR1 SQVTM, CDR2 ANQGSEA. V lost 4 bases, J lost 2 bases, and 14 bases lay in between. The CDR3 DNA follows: TGCAGCGTTGGTGTGGCTAGGGGGAACTATGGCTACACCTTC. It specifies CSVGVARGNYGYTF.

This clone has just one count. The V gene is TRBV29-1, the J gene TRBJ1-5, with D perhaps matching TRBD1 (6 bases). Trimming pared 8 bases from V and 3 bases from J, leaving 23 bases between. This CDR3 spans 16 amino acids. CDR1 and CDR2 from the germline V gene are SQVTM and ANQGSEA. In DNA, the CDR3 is TGCAGCACGTATGCTTATCGGGACATCTCCAATCAGCCCCAGCATTTT. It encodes CSTYAYRDISNQPQHF. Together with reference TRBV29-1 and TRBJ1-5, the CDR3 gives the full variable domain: SAVISQKPSRDICQRGTSLTIQCQVDSQVTMMFWYRQQPGQSLTLIATANQGSEATYESGFVIDKFPISRPNLTFSTLTVSNMSPEDSSIYLCSTYAYRDISNQPQHFGDGTRLSIL.

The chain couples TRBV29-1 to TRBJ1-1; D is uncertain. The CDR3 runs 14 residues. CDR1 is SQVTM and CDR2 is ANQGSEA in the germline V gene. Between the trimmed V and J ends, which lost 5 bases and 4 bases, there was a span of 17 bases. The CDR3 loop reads CSVSRGGLGTEAFF. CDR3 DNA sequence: TGCAGCGTTAGCCGTGGCGGCTTGGGCACTGAAGCTTTCTTT.

CDR3: CASSLTGRPNYGYTF. The CDR3 region has the DNA TGTGCCAGCAGCTTGACAGGAAGACCCAACTATGGCTACACCTTC. The rearrangement uses TRBV11-3 and TRBJ1-2; TRBD1 is a possible D gene (6 bases). Trimming cost V 3 bases and J 2 bases, with 13 bases left between them. Looked up from germline, CDR1 is SGHNT and CDR2 is YENEEA. The CDR3 has 15 amino acids. Full variable domain (outside the CDR3, taken from reference TRBV11-3 and TRBJ1-2): EAGVVQSPRYKIIEKKQPVAFWCNPISGHNTLYWYLQNLGQGPELLIRYENEEAVDDSQLPKDRFSAERLKGVDSTLKIQPAELGDSAVYLCASSLTGRPNYGYTFGSGTRLTVV.

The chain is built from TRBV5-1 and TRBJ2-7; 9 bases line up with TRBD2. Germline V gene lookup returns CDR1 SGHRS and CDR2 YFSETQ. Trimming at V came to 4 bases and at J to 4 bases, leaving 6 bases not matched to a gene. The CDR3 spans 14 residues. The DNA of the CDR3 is TGCGCCAGCAGCCCGACTAGCGGAACATACGAGCAGTACTTC. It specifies CASSPTSGTYEQYF.

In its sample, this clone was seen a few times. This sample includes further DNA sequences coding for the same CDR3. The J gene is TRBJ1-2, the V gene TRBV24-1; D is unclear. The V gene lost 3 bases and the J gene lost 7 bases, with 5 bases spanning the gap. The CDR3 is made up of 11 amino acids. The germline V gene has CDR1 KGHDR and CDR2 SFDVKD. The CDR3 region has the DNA TGTGCCACCAGTGATGGCGGTGGCTACACCTTC. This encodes CATSDGGGYTF.

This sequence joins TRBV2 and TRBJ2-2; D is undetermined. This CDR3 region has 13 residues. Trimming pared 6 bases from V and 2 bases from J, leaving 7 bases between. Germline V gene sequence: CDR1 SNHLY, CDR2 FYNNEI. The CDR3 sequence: CASSPRNTGELFF. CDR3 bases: TGTGCCAGCAGCCCCAGAAACACCGGGGAGCTGTTTTTT.

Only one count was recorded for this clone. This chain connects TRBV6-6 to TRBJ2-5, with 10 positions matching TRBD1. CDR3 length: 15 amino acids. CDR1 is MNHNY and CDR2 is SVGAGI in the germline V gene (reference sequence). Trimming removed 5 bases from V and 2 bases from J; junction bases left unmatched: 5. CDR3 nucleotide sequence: TGTGCCAGCAGTGGAATGGACAGGGGGCAAGAGACCCAGTACTTC. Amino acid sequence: CASSGMDRGQETQYF.

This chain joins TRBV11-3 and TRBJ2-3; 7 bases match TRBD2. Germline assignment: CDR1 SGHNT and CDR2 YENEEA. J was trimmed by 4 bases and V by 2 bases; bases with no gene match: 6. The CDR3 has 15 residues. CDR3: CASSLSLAGADTQYF. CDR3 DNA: TGTGCCAGCAGCTTATCACTTGCGGGGGCAGATACGCAGTATTTT.

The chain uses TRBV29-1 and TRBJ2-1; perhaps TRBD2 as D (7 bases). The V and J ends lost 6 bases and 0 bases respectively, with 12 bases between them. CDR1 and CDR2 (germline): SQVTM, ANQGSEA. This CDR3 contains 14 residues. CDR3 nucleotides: TGCAGCGTCGCCGGGGGGCCCTCCTACAATGAGCAGTTCTTC. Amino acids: CSVAGGPSYNEQFF.

The CDR3 DNA reads TGTGCCAGCAGCTCCCACAGGGGGCAAGAGACCCAGTACTTC. Translated, it gives CASSSHRGQETQYF. The chain links TRBV7-2 to TRBJ2-5, with 8 positions matching TRBD1. Germline assignment: CDR1 SGHTA and CDR2 FQGNSA. Germline trimming cut 4 bases from V and 2 bases from J; bases unmatched to any gene: 3. CDR3 length equals 14 residues. The variable domain in full, with the rest retrieved from reference TRBV7-2 and TRBJ2-5, is GAGVSQSPSNKVTEKGKDVELRCDPISGHTALYWYRQSLGQGLEFLIYFQGNSAPDKSGLPSDRFSAERTGGSVSTLTIQRTQQEDSAVYLCASSSHRGQETQYFGPGTRLLVL.

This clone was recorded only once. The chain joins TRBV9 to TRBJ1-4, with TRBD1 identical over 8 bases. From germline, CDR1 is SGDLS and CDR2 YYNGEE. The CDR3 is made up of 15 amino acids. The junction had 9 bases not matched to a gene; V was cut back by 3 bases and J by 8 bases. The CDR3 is CASSEQGDVREKLFF. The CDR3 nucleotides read TGTGCCAGCAGCGAACAGGGGGACGTCCGGGAAAAACTGTTTTTT.

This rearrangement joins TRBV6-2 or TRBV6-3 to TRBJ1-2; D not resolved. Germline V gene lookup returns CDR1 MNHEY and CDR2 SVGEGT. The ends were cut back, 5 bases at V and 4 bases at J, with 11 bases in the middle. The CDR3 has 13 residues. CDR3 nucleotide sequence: TGTGCCAGCAGTCCCTCCGAGCTCTATGGCTACACCTTC. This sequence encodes CASSPSELYGYTF.

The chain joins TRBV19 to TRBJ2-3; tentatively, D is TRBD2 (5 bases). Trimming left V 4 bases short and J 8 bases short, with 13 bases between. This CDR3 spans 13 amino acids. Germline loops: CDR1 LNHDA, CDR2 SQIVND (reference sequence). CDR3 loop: CASSTQAALTQYF. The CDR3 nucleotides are TGTGCCAGTAGTACCCAAGCGGCCCTTACGCAGTATTTT.

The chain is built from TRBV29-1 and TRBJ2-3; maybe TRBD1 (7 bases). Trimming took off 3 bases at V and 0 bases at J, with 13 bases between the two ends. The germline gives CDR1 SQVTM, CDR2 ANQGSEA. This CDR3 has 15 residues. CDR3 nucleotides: TGCAGCGTTGAGGAGGGGGCCGATAGCACAGATACGCAGTATTTT. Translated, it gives CSVEEGADSTDTQYF.